A single sample gave rise to the 23 T cell receptor beta chains below, sequenced in a study of beta chain features in type 1 diabetes (dated by TCRdb to the late 2010s). The library came from the immunoSEQ multiplex PCR assay. The High Capacity cDNA Reverse Transcription Kit was used to reverse transcribe all of the isolated RNA, meaning that expressed TCRB transcripts were what got sequenced. The table was pulled from immuneACCESS by TCRdb, which kept in-frame rearrangements only. Such tables lose some clones; where checked, under half of the loss comes from unresolved V genes, and the rest has no known cause. Counted in this sample were approximately 260,000 clones; around 22% of them appeared once. Of the sample, roughly 0.011% is held by the ten largest clones. Study-wide findings and limitations: In all four CD4+ subsets, TCRB CDR3 length was moderately but significantly shorter in type 1 diabetes patients.

These receptors' targets are unknown. Sequencing input: naive CD4+ T cells from blood. In light of the paper, this sample's cell subset or site label describes: true naive CD4+ T cells. Receptors were obtained from a woman in her twenties or thirties with type 1 diabetes.

The chain employs TRBV6-6 and TRBJ2-5, with D perhaps TRBD2 (5 bases). CDR1 is MNHNY, CDR2 SVGAGI, per germline (reference sequence). CDR3 size: 12 residues. V was cut by 6 bases and J by 5 bases, with 10 bases left in between. The CDR3 protein is CASSSGLETQYF. CDR3 nucleotide sequence: TGTGCCAGCAGCTCGGGGTTGGAGACCCAGTACTTC.

This clone came up a few times. J is TRBJ2-5 and V is TRBV6-1; 8 bases line up with TRBD1. Trimming took 4 bases from V and 1 from J; bases not matched to a gene: 8. The length of the CDR3 is 16 residues. Germline V gene sequence: CDR1 MNHNS, CDR2 SASEGT. CDR3 protein: CASSGGQGASQETQYF. CDR3 coding DNA: TGTGCCAGCAGTGGCGGACAGGGCGCATCCCAAGAGACCCAGTACTTC.

This clone turned up a few times. The J gene is TRBJ2-5, the V gene TRBV6-5; perhaps TRBD2 as D (5 bases). This CDR3 spans 12 amino acids. The germline V gene has CDR1 MNHEY and CDR2 SVGAGI. Deletions cut 6 bases from V and 5 bases from J, with 10 bases between. The CDR3, as DNA: TGTGCCAGCAGGAGCGGTGTGGAGACCCAGTACTTC. Its protein is CASRSGVETQYF.

A few counts support this clone. The rearrangement joins TRBV4-1 to TRBJ2-7; D is undetermined. The V end was cut by 1 base, the J end by 6 bases, with 10 bases between. The CDR3 sequence is 13 residues long. Germline V CDR1 and CDR2: MGHRA, YSYEKL. CDR3 DNA: TGCGCCAGCAGCCAAGCTTGGGCCGGCGAGCAGTACTTC. Translated: CASSQAWAGEQYF.

The J gene is TRBJ2-7, the V gene TRBV18, with D maybe TRBD2 (5 bases). The V gene lost 0 bases and the J gene lost 0 bases, with 9 bases spanning the gap. CDR1 and CDR2 (germline): KGHSH, LQKENI. The CDR3 totals 15 residues. The CDR3 bases are TGTGCCAGCTCACCACCGGGCGGAGGCTCCTACGAGCAGTACTTC. This encodes CASSPPGGGSYEQYF.

This clone was counted only a few times. J is TRBJ1-2 and V is TRBV5-4, with D hard to call. The CDR3 runs 14 residues. Germline assignment: CDR1 SGHNT and CDR2 YYREEE (reference sequence). The ends were cut back, 3 bases at V and 4 bases at J, with 13 bases in the middle. The CDR3 protein is CASSSVQAIYGYTF. The CDR3 DNA follows: TGTGCCAGCAGCTCGGTTCAGGCGATCTATGGCTACACCTTC.

The chain has TRBV2 and TRBJ2-2; possibly TRBD1 for D (6 bases). The CDR3 is 14 amino acids. Trimming took off 7 bases at V and 3 bases at J, with 12 bases between the two ends. In germline, CDR1 is SNHLY, CDR2 FYNNEI. The CDR3 here is CASKTDSHTGELFF. The CDR3 coding sequence is TGTGCCAGCAAGACGGACAGCCACACCGGGGAGCTGTTTTTT.

The V gene is TRBV10-3, the J gene TRBJ1-1, with a tentative D call TRBD1 (6 bases). V lost 4 bases to trimming and J lost 1 base, with 7 bases between them. Looked up from germline, CDR1 is ENHRY and CDR2 is SYGVKD. The CDR3 length is 13 residues. The CDR3 loop reads CAISGTENTEAFF. The CDR3 DNA reads as TGTGCCATCAGTGGGACAGAGAACACTGAAGCTTTCTTT.

CDR3 DNA: TGTGCCAGCGGTGGACAGGGGTTGTCCGGGGAGCTGTTTTTT. It is translated as CASGGQGLSGELFF. This sequence joins TRBV5-4 and TRBJ2-2; 9 nucleotides line up with TRBD1. The CDR3 covers 14 residues. With V trimmed by 7 bases and J by 6 bases, 7 bases remained unmatched. Germline CDR1 SGHNT, CDR2 YYREEE (reference sequence). Full variable domain (outside the CDR3, taken from reference TRBV5-4 and TRBJ2-2): ETGVTQSPTHLIKTRGQQVTLRCSSQSGHNTVSWYQQALGQGPQFIFQYYREEENGRGNFPPRFSGLQFPNYSSELNVNALELDDSALYLCASGGQGLSGELFFGEGSRLTVL.

The genes are TRBV6-6 and TRBJ2-3; D gene ambiguous. Per germline, CDR1 MNHNY and CDR2 SVGAGI (reference sequence). V lost 0 bases and J lost 2, with 9 bases in between. CDR3 length equals 15 residues. The CDR3 reads CASSYSPLSTDTQYF. CDR3 sequence (DNA): TGTGCCAGCAGTTACTCTCCACTATCCACAGATACGCAGTATTTT.

This rearrangement joins TRBV19 to TRBJ2-1; 8 nucleotides agree with TRBD2. This CDR3 is built from 16 residues. The V gene's germline CDR1 is LNHDA and CDR2 SQIVND (reference sequence). Losses at the gene ends were 5 bases for V and 2 bases for J; bases not matched to a gene: 8. DNA for the CDR3: TGTGCCAGTAGTGTGAGCGGGAGTAACGCCTACAATGAGCAGTTCTTC. This gives the protein CASSVSGSNAYNEQFF.

The chain carries TRBV30 and TRBJ1-2, with 8 bases identical to TRBD1. Germline CDR1 GTSNPN, CDR2 SVGIG (reference sequence). CDR3 length: 12 amino acids. J gave up 6 bases and V 5 bases, and 5 bases lay outside the gene matches. In DNA, the CDR3 is TGTGCCTGGGCAGGGGGCGAGAATGGCTACACCTTC. Translation gives CAWAGGENGYTF.

This clone turned up a few times. The V and J genes are TRBV4-1 and TRBJ2-7; maybe TRBD2 (5 bases). The CDR3 runs to 14 residues. Germline-derived CDR1 and CDR2 are MGHRA and YSYEKL. V was shortened by 2 bases and J by 1 base, with 9 bases between the two germline ends. CDR3: CASSQLAISYEQYF. CDR3 in DNA: TGCGCCAGCAGCCAACTAGCCATTTCCTACGAGCAGTACTTC.

The V gene is TRBV5-4, the J gene TRBJ1-2; TRBD1 matches 11 bases. The CDR3 length is 19 residues. V gave up 0 bases and J gave up 4 bases; unmatched junction bases: 14. The germline V gene encodes CDR1 SGHNT and CDR2 YYREEE (reference sequence). The CDR3 here is CASSLEYGQGAGLGYGYTF. Here the CDR3 DNA reads TGTGCCAGCAGCTTGGAGTACGGACAGGGGGCCGGTTTGGGCTATGGCTACACCTTC.

This clone was seen only a few times. The V and J genes are TRBV5-1 and TRBJ2-7; 9 nucleotides align to TRBD1. Germline loops: CDR1 SGHRS, CDR2 YFSETQ. V was clipped by 0 bases and J by 5 bases; unmatched bases: 3. The CDR3 is 14 amino acids. The CDR3 sequence: CASSLGGQGNEQYF. CDR3 nucleotide sequence: TGCGCCAGCAGCTTGGGGGGACAGGGTAACGAGCAGTACTTC. The full variable domain, rest sourced from reference TRBV5-1 and TRBJ2-7, is KAGVTQTPRYLIKTRGQQVTLSCSPISGHRSVSWYQQTPGQGLQFLFEYFSETQRNKGNFPGRFSGRQFSNSRSEMNVSTLELGDSALYLCASSLGGQGNEQYFGPGTRLTVT.

The V gene is TRBV21-1, the J gene TRBJ2-4; the D call TRBD2 from the table was never checked on the DNA. TRBV21-1 is tagged as a pseudogene. The CDR3 sequence is 19 residues long. The CDR3 loop reads CASSKAWTSGRTAKNIQYF. In nucleotides, the CDR3 is TGTGCCAGCAGCAAAGCCTGGACTAGCGGGAGGACGGCCAAAAACATTCAGTACTTC.

The rearrangement joins TRBV6-5 to TRBJ1-1; tentatively, D is TRBD1 (6 bases). In germline, CDR1 is MNHEY, CDR2 SVGAGI. V shed 8 bases and J shed 9 bases, with 16 bases lying between them. CDR3 length: 12 amino acids. In nucleotides, the CDR3 is TGTGCCAGCTTCCTATTAGGGGGTAAAGCTTTCTTT. Translating it yields CASFLLGGKAFF.

This chain joins TRBV5-4 and TRBJ2-5, with D tentatively TRBD1 (5 bases). The ends were cut back, 4 bases at V and 4 bases at J, with 11 bases in the middle. This CDR3 has 13 residues. CDR1 SGHNT and CDR2 YYREEE come from the germline V gene (reference sequence). The CDR3 DNA reads as TGTGCCAGCAGCCTGGACATTACAGAGACCCAGTACTTC. Amino acids: CASSLDITETQYF.

This clone has a handful of counts. The CDR3 sequence is CASSARMNTEAFF. The DNA for the CDR3 is TGTGCCAGCAGCGCCAGGATGAACACTGAAGCTTTCTTT. The V gene is TRBV7-3, the J gene TRBJ1-1; D gene uncertain. Looked up from germline, CDR1 is SGHTA and CDR2 is FQGTGA. The ends were cut back, 5 bases at V and 0 bases at J, with 7 bases in the middle. This CDR3 region has 13 residues.

This chain joins TRBV7-3 and TRBJ2-1; the D gene is possibly TRBD1 (6 bases). Germline values: CDR1 SGHTA, CDR2 FQGTGA. V lost 4 bases to trimming and J lost 1 base, with 8 bases between them. The CDR3 has 14 residues. This CDR3 is CASSSGTSYNEQFF. The DNA for the CDR3 is TGTGCCAGCAGCTCCGGGACATCCTACAATGAGCAGTTCTTC.

The genes are TRBV11-2 and TRBJ2-7; the D gene is possibly TRBD1 (6 bases). From germline, CDR1 is SGHAT and CDR2 FQNNGV. With 4 bases removed from V and 4 bases from J, the gap between germline ends came to 8 bases. This CDR3 is built from 12 residues. The CDR3 spells CASSSQGYEQYF. For the CDR3, the DNA is TGTGCCAGCAGCTCACAGGGTTACGAGCAGTACTTC. Combining the CDR3 with reference TRBV11-2 and TRBJ2-7 gives the whole variable domain EAGVAQSPRYKIIEKRQSVAFWCNPISGHATLYWYQQILGQGPKLLIQFQNNGVVDDSQLPKDRFSAERLKGVDSTLKIQPAKLEDSAVYLCASSSQGYEQYFGPGTRLTVT.

This clone was detected a few times. This chain connects TRBV25-1 to TRBJ2-3, with 7 nucleotides matching TRBD1. This CDR3 region has 14 residues. CDR1 is MGHDK and CDR2 is SYGVNS in the germline V gene. Trimming took 6 bases from V and 2 from J; bases not matched to a gene: 5. Here the CDR3 DNA reads TGTGCCAGCAGCAGAGGGGGCTCCACAGATACGCAGTATTTT. It specifies CASSRGGSTDTQYF.

In this sample, this clone turned up a few times. The chain employs TRBV2 and TRBJ2-7; D gene uncertain. CDR3 size: 11 residues. From germline, CDR1 is SNHLY and CDR2 FYNNEI. V lost 3 bases and J 3 bases, leaving 3 bases between the germline ends. CDR3 protein: CASSDSYEQYF. The CDR3 DNA is TGTGCCAGCAGTGACAGCTACGAGCAGTACTTC. Full variable domain (remainder filled in from reference TRBV2 and TRBJ2-7): EPEVTQTPSHQVTQMGQEVILRCVPISNHLYFYWYRQILGQKVEFLVSFYNNEISEKSEIFDDQFSVERPDGSNFTLKIRSTKLEDSAMYFCASSDSYEQYFGPGTRLTVT.